The clone carrying this TCR beta chain was detected ten times or more. Amplification yielded TCR beta CDR3 regions, with RNA transcripts as the source. First-round RT-PCR of the TCR CDR3 relied on the HTBI primer set. TCRdb fed the multiplex PCR reads into MiXCR, producing one record per CDR3 protein. The table shows 280,000 or so distinct CDR3 sequences, with 15% occurring only once. This specimen comes from a study of T cells in Graves' hyperthyroidism and ophthalmopathy. Looked up from germline, CDR1 is SGHVS and CDR2 is FQNEAQ. There are 17 residues in the CDR3. The V gene lost 1 base and the J gene lost 0 bases, with 16 bases spanning the gap.

The V and J genes are TRBV7-8 and TRBJ2-7, with D perhaps TRBD2 (6 bases). The clonotype was recovered from a woman in her 50s with Graves' hyperthyroidism that later progressed to Graves' ophthalmopathy. The sample was blood. CDR3 coding DNA: TGTGCCAGCAGCTTAGGGTACGGGGACTTAAGCTCCTACGAGCAGTACTTC. Translation gives CASSLGYGDLSSYEQYF. Together with reference TRBV7-8 and TRBJ2-7, the CDR3 gives the full variable domain: GAGVSQSPRYKVAKRGQDVALRCDPISGHVSLFWYQQALGQGPEFLTYFQNEAQLDKSGLPSDRFFAERPEGSVSTLKIQRTQQEDSAVYLCASSLGYGDLSSYEQYFGPGTRLTVT.